This TCR beta chain was profiled in a study of T-cell reconstitution after alpha-beta-depleted transplantation in children. This clonotype was recorded at least ten times. Its antigen is still unknown. Unique molecular identifiers were incorporated into the prepared TCRbeta library. MiXCR, run by TCRdb on the PCR reads, gives a single entry per CDR3 protein. Of 25,000 or so distinct CDR3 sequences listed, roughly a sixth are singletons. Study-wide points: About two months after transplant, alpha-beta T cells reportedly came from several hundred expanded graft clones. A year post-transplant, T-cell counts and diversity derived mostly from newly produced T cells. Where some patients showed high TCRbeta diversity at day 60, it came from recipient T cells and thymic progenitors that had survived.

Sequenced here: PBMCs, mostly from graft donor cells, sampled 60 days after TCRalphabeta/CD19-depleted stem cell transplant. This TCR was recovered from a male patient aged 2 to 9 who had a stem cell transplant for acute lymphoblastic leukemia, so the T cells may come from the graft donor.

CDR3 amino acids: CASSQVWGRASGVEEQFF. The CDR3 coding sequence is TGCGCCAGCAGCCAAGTCTGGGGTCGTGCTAGCGGGGTGGAGGAGCAGTTCTTC. The chain links TRBV4-3 to TRBJ2-1; TRBD2 matches 9 bases. Germline V gene data show CDR1 as LGHNA and CDR2 as YSLEER. This CDR3 has 18 amino acids. Trimming took 1 base from V and 10 from J; bases not matched to a gene: 17.